One and the same sample provided the 19 T cell receptor beta chains below, sequenced in a study of T cell changes during pregnancy in multiple sclerosis. Using immunoSEQ multiplex PCR, the repertoire was profiled, and TCRdb retains in-frame clones only, with some absent. The sample records under 110,000 clones, more than 80% being singletons. Source: peripheral blood, taken before pregnancy. The receptors derive from a female donor with multiple sclerosis, enrolled in a pregnancy study.

The chain uses TRBV9 and TRBJ2-5, with TRBD2 identical over 11 bases. Trimming at V came to 0 bases and at J to 1 base, leaving 5 bases not matched to a gene. The CDR3 is made up of 17 amino acids. Germline CDR1 reads SGDLS; CDR2 reads YYNGEE. The DNA for the CDR3 is TGTGCCAGCAGCGTAGATCTAGCGGGGGGCCTCCAAGAGACCCAGTACTTC. Its protein product is CASSVDLAGGLQETQYF.

The rearrangement joins TRBV18 to TRBJ1-1; TRBD1 might be the D (5 bases). V lost 2 bases and J 1 base, leaving 14 bases between the germline ends. The CDR3 consists of 16 residues. CDR1 is KGHSH and CDR2 is LQKENI in the germline V gene. The CDR3 here is CASSPSGAGANTEAFF. In DNA form, the CDR3 reads TGTGCCAGCTCACCAAGCGGGGCCGGCGCGAACACTGAAGCTTTCTTT.

The chain employs TRBV9 and TRBJ1-1; 8 nucleotides match TRBD1. The ends lost 1 base at V and 5 bases at J; junction bases unmatched: 7. Germline CDR1 SGDLS, CDR2 YYNGEE. CDR3 length: 15 residues. DNA of the CDR3: TGTGCCAGCAGCGTACGAGCAGGGGGCAAGACTGAAGCTTTCTTT. Encoded protein: CASSVRAGGKTEAFF.

The chain recombines TRBV29-1 with TRBJ2-5; D perhaps matches TRBD1 (6 bases). V was shortened by 5 bases and J by 2 bases, with 12 bases between the two germline ends. The CDR3 covers 13 residues. CDR1 and CDR2 (germline): SQVTM, ANQGSEA. In nucleotides, the CDR3 is TGCAGCGTTAGGGGGATGGGACAAGAGACCCAGTACTTC. This sequence encodes CSVRGMGQETQYF.

This clone came up once. This chain uses TRBV5-4 with TRBJ1-1; D possibly corresponds to TRBD1 (5 bases). Trimming removed 4 bases from V and 7 bases from J, with 14 bases in between. The CDR3 has 13 residues. The germline gives CDR1 SGHNT, CDR2 YYREEE (reference sequence). The CDR3: CASSGPGLGEAFF. CDR3 DNA: TGTGCCAGCAGCGGGCCGGGACTGGGTGAAGCTTTCTTT. Combining the CDR3 with reference TRBV5-4 and TRBJ1-1 gives the whole variable domain ETGVTQSPTHLIKTRGQQVTLRCSSQSGHNTVSWYQQALGQGPQFIFQYYREEENGRGNFPPRFSGLQFPNYSSELNVNALELDDSALYLCASSGPGLGEAFFGQGTRLTVV.

This chain joins TRBV29-1 and TRBJ2-7; D unclear. CDR3 length: 12 amino acids. Germline V gene sequence: CDR1 SQVTM, CDR2 ANQGSEA. Trimming shortened V by 4 bases and J by 1 base, and 8 bases separated the two germline ends. DNA for the CDR3: TGCAGCGTTGCGCACAGTTCCTACGAGCAGTACTTC. Translation: CSVAHSSYEQYF.

This chain uses TRBV7-9 with TRBJ2-3; 8 bases fit TRBD1. Germline CDR1 reads SEHNR; CDR2 reads FQNEAQ (reference sequence). Trimming removed 5 bases from V and 2 bases from J; junction bases left unmatched: 6. The CDR3 covers 15 residues. The CDR3: CASSLGQGDTDTQYF. The CDR3 bases are TGTGCCAGCAGCCTAGGACAGGGCGACACAGATACGCAGTATTTT.

The chain recombines TRBV27 with TRBJ1-5; TRBD1 is a possible D gene (5 bases). CDR3 length equals 15 residues. V gave up 2 bases and J gave up 11 bases, with 19 bases separating them. The germline gives CDR1 MNHEY, CDR2 SMNVEV (reference sequence). The CDR3 DNA follows: TGTGCCAGCAGTTTACAAGGGAATGGGGGAGGGTCCCAGCATTTT. This encodes CASSLQGNGGGSQHF.

The V gene is TRBV5-1, the J gene TRBJ2-1; 9 positions match TRBD2. V trimming: 2 bases; J trimming: 3 bases; junction bases outside the gene matches: 6. This CDR3 comprises 16 residues. In germline, CDR1 is SGHRS, CDR2 YFSETQ. CDR3 residues: CASSFQASGDYNEQFF. The CDR3 nucleotides are TGCGCCAGCAGCTTCCAGGCTAGCGGGGACTACAATGAGCAGTTCTTC.

This clone was detected once. The chain combines TRBV5-1 with TRBJ2-1; D gene uncertain. V lost 1 base and J 9 bases, leaving 17 bases between the germline ends. The CDR3 contains 15 residues. The V gene's germline CDR1 is SGHRS and CDR2 YFSETQ. CDR3 region: CASSLSQGRSREQFF. In nucleotides, the CDR3 is TGCGCCAGCAGCTTGTCACAAGGTAGGAGTCGTGAGCAGTTCTTC.

The V call is TRBV27, the J call TRBJ1-6; possibly TRBD1 for D (6 bases). Germline V gene data show CDR1 as MNHEY and CDR2 as SMNVEV (reference sequence). This CDR3 comprises 15 residues. Trimming left V 3 bases short and J 10 bases short, with 16 bases between. The CDR3 spells CASSFLGAPGSPLHF. Here the CDR3 DNA reads TGTGCCAGCAGTTTCTTGGGGGCCCCCGGATCACCCCTCCACTTT.

This clone appeared a single time. The chain uses TRBV29-1 and TRBJ1-1, with 7 bases identical to TRBD1. The CDR3 has 12 residues. Germline lookup yields CDR1 SQVTM and CDR2 ANQGSEA. This chain's CDR3 is CSGGQLNTEAFF. The CDR3 bases are TGCAGTGGGGGACAGCTGAACACTGAAGCTTTCTTT.

The chain is built from TRBV5-1 and TRBJ2-2; D is unresolved. This CDR3 region has 13 residues. Germline V CDR1 and CDR2: SGHRS, YFSETQ. The V end lost 0 bases, the J end lost 5 bases, and 5 bases lay between the germline ends. The CDR3 DNA reads TGCGCCAGCAGCTTGGACGGTACCGGGGAGCTGTTTTTT. It specifies CASSLDGTGELFF.

V gene TRBV2 combines with J gene TRBJ2-5; 9 bases map to TRBD2. CDR3 length equals 17 residues. V lost 1 base and J lost 4; bases outside the gene matches: 10. Per germline, CDR1 SNHLY and CDR2 FYNNEI. The CDR3 is CASSEEAAAGGLETQYF. As DNA, the CDR3 is TGTGCCAGCAGTGAAGAGGCCGCAGCGGGAGGTTTAGAGACCCAGTACTTC. Combining the CDR3 with reference TRBV2 and TRBJ2-5 gives the whole variable domain EPEVTQTPSHQVTQMGQEVILRCVPISNHLYFYWYRQILGQKVEFLVSFYNNEISEKSEIFDDQFSVERPDGSNFTLKIRSTKLEDSAMYFCASSEEAAAGGLETQYFGPGTRLLVL.

This chain uses TRBV10-3 with TRBJ1-1, with a weak D call TRBD1 (5 bases). The germline V gene has CDR1 ENHRY and CDR2 SYGVKD. With 7 bases removed from V and 0 bases from J, the gap between germline ends came to 9 bases. The CDR3 extends over 13 amino acids. The CDR3 region has the DNA TGTGCCATCAACACAGGTTTGAACACTGAAGCTTTCTTT. This gives the protein CAINTGLNTEAFF.

The chain employs TRBV18 and TRBJ2-3; 9 bases fit TRBD2. From germline, CDR1 is KGHSH and CDR2 LQKENI. The CDR3 runs to 16 residues. V lost 4 bases to trimming and J lost 2 bases; unmatched junction nucleotides: 7. The CDR3 loop reads CASSRSGLAVTDTQYF. CDR3 nucleotide sequence: TGTGCCAGCTCACGCTCGGGACTAGCAGTCACAGATACGCAGTATTTT. The full variable domain, rest sourced from reference TRBV18 and TRBJ2-3, is NAGVMQNPRHLVRRRGQEARLRCSPMKGHSHVYWYRQLPEEGLKFMVYLQKENIIDESGMPKERFSAEFPKEGPSILRIQQVVRGDSAAYFCASSRSGLAVTDTQYFGPGTRLTVL.

The rearrangement links TRBV11-1 to TRBJ1-1, with D possibly matching TRBD1 (6 bases). This CDR3 is 14 amino acids long. In germline, CDR1 is SGHAT, CDR2 FQDESV (reference sequence). The V gene lost 6 bases and the J gene lost 3 bases, with 14 bases spanning the gap. CDR3 sequence reads: CASSPDSEYTEAFF. In nucleotides, the CDR3 is TGTGCCAGCAGTCCGGACAGCGAATACACTGAAGCTTTCTTT.

This clone was seen only a few times. The chain carries TRBV14 and TRBJ1-6; 8 nucleotides agree with TRBD1. J lost 9 bases, V lost 10 bases, and 14 bases had no gene match. There are 15 residues in the CDR3. Germline V gene sequence: CDR1 SGHDN, CDR2 FVKESK. The CDR3 sequence: CAIEGTGQGLSPLHF. CDR3 DNA: TGTGCCATCGAGGGCACAGGACAGGGACTTTCACCCCTCCACTTT.

J is TRBJ1-4 and V is TRBV30, with 9 bases that match TRBD1. V dropped 5 bases and J dropped 8; count of bases not matched to a gene: 9. The CDR3 extends over 14 amino acids. CDR1 and CDR2 from the germline V gene are GTSNPN and SVGIG (reference sequence). The CDR3 protein is CAWGPGQGREKLFF. DNA of the CDR3: TGTGCCTGGGGGCCGGGACAGGGAAGGGAAAAACTGTTTTTT.